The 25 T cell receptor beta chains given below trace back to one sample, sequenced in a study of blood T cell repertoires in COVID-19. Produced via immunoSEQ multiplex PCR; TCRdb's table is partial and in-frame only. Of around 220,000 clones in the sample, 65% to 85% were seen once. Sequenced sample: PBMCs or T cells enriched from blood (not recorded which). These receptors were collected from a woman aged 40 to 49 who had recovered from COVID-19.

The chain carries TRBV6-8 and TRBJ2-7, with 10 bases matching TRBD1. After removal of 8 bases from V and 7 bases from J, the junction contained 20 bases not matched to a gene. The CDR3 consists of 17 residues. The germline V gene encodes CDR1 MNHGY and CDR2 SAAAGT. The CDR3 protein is CASPLFKTGGQGREQYV. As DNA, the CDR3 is TGTGCCAGCCCCCTCTTTAAGACCGGGGGACAGGGGAGGGAGCAGTACGTC.

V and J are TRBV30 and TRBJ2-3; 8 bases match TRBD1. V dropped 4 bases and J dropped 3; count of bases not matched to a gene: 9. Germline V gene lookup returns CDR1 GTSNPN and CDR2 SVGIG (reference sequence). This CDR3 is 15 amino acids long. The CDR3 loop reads CAWIQQGGGTDTQYF. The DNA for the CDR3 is TGTGCCTGGATCCAACAGGGGGGAGGTACAGATACGCAGTATTTT.

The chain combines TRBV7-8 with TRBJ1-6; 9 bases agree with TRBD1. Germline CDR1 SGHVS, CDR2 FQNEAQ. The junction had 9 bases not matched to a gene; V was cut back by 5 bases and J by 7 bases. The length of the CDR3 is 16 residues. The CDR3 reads CASSPSVQGANSPLHF. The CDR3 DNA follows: TGTGCCAGCAGCCCGAGCGTACAGGGGGCGAATTCACCCCTCCACTTT.

CDR3 in amino acids: CASSGQPNTEAFF. The CDR3 region has the DNA TGTGCCAGTAGTGGACAGCCGAACACTGAAGCTTTCTTT. The chain recombines TRBV19 with TRBJ1-1; the D gene is possibly TRBD1 (6 bases). The CDR3 covers 13 residues. Per germline, CDR1 LNHDA and CDR2 SQIVND (reference sequence). V was trimmed by 5 bases and J by 1 base, leaving 8 bases between them.

In DNA form, the CDR3 reads TGTGCCAGCAGCCGAGATGGCTACACCTTC. It specifies CASSRDGYTF. The genes are TRBV6-5 and TRBJ1-2, with no clear D. Trimming took off 6 bases at V and 6 bases at J, with 5 bases between the two ends. Germline V gene lookup returns CDR1 MNHEY and CDR2 SVGAGI. CDR3 length equals 10 residues.

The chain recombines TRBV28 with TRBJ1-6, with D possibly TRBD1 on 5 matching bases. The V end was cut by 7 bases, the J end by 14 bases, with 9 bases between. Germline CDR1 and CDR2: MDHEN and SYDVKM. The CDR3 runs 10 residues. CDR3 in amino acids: CASNGGALHF. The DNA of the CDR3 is TGTGCCAGCAACGGGGGAGCCCTCCACTTT. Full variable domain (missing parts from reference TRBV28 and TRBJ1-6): DVKVTQSSRYLVKRTGEKVFLECVQDMDHENMFWYRQDPGLGLRLIYFSYDVKMKEKGDIPEGYSVSREKKERFSLILESASTNQTSMYLCASNGGALHFGNGTRLTVT.

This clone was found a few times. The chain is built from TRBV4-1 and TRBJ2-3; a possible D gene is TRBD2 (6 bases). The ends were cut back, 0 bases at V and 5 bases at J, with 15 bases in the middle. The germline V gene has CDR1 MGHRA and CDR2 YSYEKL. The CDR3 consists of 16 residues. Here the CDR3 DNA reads TGCGCCAGCAGCCAAGAGATTGGGACTGGAAGAGATACGCAGTATTTT. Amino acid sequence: CASSQEIGTGRDTQYF.

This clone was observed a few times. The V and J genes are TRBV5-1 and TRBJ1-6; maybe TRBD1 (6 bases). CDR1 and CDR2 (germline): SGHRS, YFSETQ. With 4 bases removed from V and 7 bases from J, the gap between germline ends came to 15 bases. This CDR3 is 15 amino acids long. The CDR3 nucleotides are TGCGCCAGCAGCCCCATCGGACAGCAAAATTCACCCCTCCACTTT. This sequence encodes CASSPIGQQNSPLHF.

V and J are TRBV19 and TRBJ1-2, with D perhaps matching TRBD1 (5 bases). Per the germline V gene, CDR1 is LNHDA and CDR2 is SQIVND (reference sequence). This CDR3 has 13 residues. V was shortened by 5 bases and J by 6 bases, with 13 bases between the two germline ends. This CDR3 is CASSERQSNGYTF. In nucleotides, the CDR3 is TGTGCCAGTAGTGAGCGACAGAGCAATGGCTACACCTTC.

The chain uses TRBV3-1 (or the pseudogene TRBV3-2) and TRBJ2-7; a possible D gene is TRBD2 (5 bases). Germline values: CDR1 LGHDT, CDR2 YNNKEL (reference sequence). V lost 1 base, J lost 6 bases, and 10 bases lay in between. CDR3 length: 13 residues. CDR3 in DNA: TGTGCCAGCAGCCAAGGAGGAGAGGGCGAGCAGTACGTC. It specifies CASSQGGEGEQYV.

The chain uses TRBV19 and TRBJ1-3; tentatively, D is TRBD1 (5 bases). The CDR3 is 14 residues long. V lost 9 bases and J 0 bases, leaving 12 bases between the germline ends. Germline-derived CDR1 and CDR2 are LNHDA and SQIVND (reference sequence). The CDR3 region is CASGGIFSGNTIYF. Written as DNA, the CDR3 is TGTGCCAGCGGGGGGATTTTCTCTGGAAACACCATATATTTT. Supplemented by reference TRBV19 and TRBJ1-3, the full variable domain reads DGGITQSPKYLFRKEGQNVTLSCEQNLNHDAMYWYRQDPGQGLRLIYYSQIVNDFQKGDIAEGYSVSREKKESFPLTVTSAQKNPTAFYLCASGGIFSGNTIYFGEGSWLTVV.

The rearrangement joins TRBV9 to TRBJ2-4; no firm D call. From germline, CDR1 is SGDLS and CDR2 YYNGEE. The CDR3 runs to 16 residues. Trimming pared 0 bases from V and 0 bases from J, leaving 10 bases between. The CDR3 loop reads CASSVESRLAKNIQYF. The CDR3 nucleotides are TGTGCCAGCAGCGTAGAAAGCCGACTAGCCAAAAACATTCAGTACTTC.

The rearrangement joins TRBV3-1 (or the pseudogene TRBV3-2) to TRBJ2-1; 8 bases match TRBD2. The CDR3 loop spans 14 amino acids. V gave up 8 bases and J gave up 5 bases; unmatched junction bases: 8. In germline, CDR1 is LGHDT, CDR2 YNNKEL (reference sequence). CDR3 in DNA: TGTGCCAGCGGAATAGCGGGATTTGACAATGAGCAGTTCTTC. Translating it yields CASGIAGFDNEQFF.

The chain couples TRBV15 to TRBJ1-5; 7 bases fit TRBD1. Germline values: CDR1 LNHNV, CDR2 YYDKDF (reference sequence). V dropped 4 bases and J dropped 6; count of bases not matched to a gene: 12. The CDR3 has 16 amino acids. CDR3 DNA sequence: TGTGCCACCAGCACGCAAGGCTGGGACAGCCGTCAGCCCCAGCATTTT. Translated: CATSTQGWDSRQPQHF. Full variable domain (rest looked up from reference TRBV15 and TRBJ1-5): DAMVIQNPRYQVTQFGKPVTLSCSQTLNHNVMYWYQQKSSQAPKLLFHYYDKDFNNEADTPDNFQSRRPNTSFCFLDIRSPGLGDTAMYLCATSTQGWDSRQPQHFGDGTRLSIL.

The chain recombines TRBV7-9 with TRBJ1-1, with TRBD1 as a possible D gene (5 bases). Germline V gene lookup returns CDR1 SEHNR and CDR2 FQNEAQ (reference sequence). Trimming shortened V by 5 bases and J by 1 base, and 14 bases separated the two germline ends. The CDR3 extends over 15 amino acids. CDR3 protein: CASSLKRTGNTEAFF. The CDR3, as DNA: TGTGCCAGCAGCCTCAAAAGAACAGGGAACACTGAAGCTTTCTTT. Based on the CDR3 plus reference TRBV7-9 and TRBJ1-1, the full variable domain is DTGVSQNPRHKITKRGQNVTFRCDPISEHNRLYWYRQTLGQGPEFLTYFQNEAQLEKSRLLSDRFSAERPKGSFSTLEIQRTEQGDSAMYLCASSLKRTGNTEAFFGQGTRLTVV.

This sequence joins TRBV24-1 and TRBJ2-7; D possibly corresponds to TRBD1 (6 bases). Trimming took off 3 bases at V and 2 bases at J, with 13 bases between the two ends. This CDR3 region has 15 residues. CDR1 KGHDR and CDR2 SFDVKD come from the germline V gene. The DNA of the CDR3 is TGTGCCACCAGTGATGCCTCCACAGGGCCCTACGAGCAGTACTTC. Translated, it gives CATSDASTGPYEQYF.

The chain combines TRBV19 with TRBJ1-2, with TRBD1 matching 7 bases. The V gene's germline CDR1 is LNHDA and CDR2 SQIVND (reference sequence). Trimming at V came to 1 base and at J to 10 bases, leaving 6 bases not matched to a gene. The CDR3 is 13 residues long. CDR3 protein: CASSIVGTADYTF. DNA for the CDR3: TGTGCCAGTAGTATAGTGGGGACAGCGGACTACACCTTC.

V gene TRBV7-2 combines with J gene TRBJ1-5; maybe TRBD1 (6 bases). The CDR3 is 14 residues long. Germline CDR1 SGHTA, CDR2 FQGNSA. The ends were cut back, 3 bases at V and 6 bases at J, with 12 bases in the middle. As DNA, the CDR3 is TGTGCCAGCAGCTTCCACAGGGAAGGTCAGCCCCAGCATTTT. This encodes CASSFHREGQPQHF.

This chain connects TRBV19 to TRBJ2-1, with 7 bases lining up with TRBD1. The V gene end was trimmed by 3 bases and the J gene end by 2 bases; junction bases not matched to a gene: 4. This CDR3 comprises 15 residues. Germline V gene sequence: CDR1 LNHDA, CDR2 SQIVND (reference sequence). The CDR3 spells CASSIEGTAYNEQFF. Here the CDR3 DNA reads TGTGCCAGTAGTATCGAGGGGACAGCCTACAATGAGCAGTTCTTC.

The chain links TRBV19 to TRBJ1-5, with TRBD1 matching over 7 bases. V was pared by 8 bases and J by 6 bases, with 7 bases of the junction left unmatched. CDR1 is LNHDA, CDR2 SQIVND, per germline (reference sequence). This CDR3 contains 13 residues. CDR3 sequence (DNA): TGTGCCAGTTCTTGGGCAGGGGGTCAGCCCCAGCATTTT. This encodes CASSWAGGQPQHF.

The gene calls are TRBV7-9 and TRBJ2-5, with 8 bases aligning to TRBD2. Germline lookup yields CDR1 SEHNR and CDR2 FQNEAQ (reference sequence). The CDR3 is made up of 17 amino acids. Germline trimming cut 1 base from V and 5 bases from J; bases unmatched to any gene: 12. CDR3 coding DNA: TGTGCCAGCAGCTTAGACGGTAGCGGGACTGATTTGGAGACCCAGTACTTC. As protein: CASSLDGSGTDLETQYF.

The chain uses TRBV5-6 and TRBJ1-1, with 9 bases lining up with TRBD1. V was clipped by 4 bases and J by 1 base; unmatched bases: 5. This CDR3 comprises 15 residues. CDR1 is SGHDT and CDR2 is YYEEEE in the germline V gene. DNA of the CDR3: TGTGCCAGCAGCGACGGACAGGGGAGGAACACTGAAGCTTTCTTT. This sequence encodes CASSDGQGRNTEAFF. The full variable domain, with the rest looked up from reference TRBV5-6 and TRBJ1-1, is DAGVTQSPTHLIKTRGQQVTLRCSPKSGHDTVSWYQQALGQGPQFIFQYYEEEERQRGNFPDRFSGHQFPNYSSELNVNALLLGDSALYLCASSDGQGRNTEAFFGQGTRLTVV.

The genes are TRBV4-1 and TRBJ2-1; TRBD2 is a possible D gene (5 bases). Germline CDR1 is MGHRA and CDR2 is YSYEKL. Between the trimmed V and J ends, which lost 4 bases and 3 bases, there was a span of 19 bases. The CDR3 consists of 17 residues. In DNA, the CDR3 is TGCGCCAGCAGCCCCTTCAGTATGAGGGAGCTCTACAATGAGCAGTTCTTC. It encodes CASSPFSMRELYNEQFF.

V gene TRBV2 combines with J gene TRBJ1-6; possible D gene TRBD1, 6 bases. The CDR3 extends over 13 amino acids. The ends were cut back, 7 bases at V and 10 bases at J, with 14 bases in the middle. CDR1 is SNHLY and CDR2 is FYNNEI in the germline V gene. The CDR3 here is CASTSERGSPLHF. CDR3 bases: TGTGCCAGCACCTCAGAAAGGGGGTCACCCCTCCACTTT. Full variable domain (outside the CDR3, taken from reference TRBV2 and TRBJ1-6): EPEVTQTPSHQVTQMGQEVILRCVPISNHLYFYWYRQILGQKVEFLVSFYNNEISEKSEIFDDQFSVERPDGSNFTLKIRSTKLEDSAMYFCASTSERGSPLHFGNGTRLTVT.

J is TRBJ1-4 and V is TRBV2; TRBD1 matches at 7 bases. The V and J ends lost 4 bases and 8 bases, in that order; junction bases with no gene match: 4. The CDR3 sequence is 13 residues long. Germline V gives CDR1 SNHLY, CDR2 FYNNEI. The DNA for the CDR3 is TGTGCCAGCAGTGTACAGGGGCGGGAAAAACTGTTTTTT. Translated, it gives CASSVQGREKLFF.